What follows describes a single TCR beta chain. Version v3.0 of the immunoSEQ assay was performed at survey level. Profiled with immunoSEQ multiplex PCR; TCRdb holds only in-frame clones, not every one. Among about 30,000 clones listed, 70% to 90% were seen once. The data stem from a study of long-term antiretroviral therapy in people with HIV. Trimming cost V 0 bases and J 0 bases, with 12 bases left between them. CDR1 and CDR2 (germline): SGHKS, YYEKEE (reference sequence). The CDR3 runs to 16 residues. The origin of this receptor is a man in his forties with HIV. The sample consisted of unsorted PBMCs, taken 3 years after starting antiretroviral therapy. The chain has TRBV5-5 and TRBJ2-5; D gene ambiguous. The CDR3 bases are TGTGCCAGCAGCTTGGCGGCAGGAGCGAACCAAGAGACCCAGTACTTC. This translates into CASSLAAGANQETQYF.